The 8 T cell receptor beta chains below were found in one sample sequenced in a study of blood T cell repertoires in COVID-19. Using immunoSEQ multiplex PCR, the repertoire was profiled, and TCRdb retains in-frame clones only, with some absent. Among roughly 97,000 clones, around nine tenths were seen once, and the ten largest hold 4.5% to 5.5%. The sequenced sample was peripheral blood. These receptors were collected from a human donor in a cohort sampled during active COVID-19.

V and J are TRBV5-1 and TRBJ2-3, with unresolved D. The germline V gene has CDR1 SGHRS and CDR2 YFSETQ. Trimming took off 5 bases at V and 0 bases at J, with 10 bases between the two ends. The length of the CDR3 is 14 residues. CDR3 sequence: CASRLRVSTDTQYF. The CDR3 region has the DNA TGCGCCAGCAGACTTCGGGTTAGCACAGATACGCAGTATTTT.

V gene TRBV4-2 combines with J gene TRBJ1-2; 7 nucleotides agree with TRBD1. The J segment lost 6 bases and the V segment lost 4 bases, leaving 8 bases of the junction unmatched. This CDR3 has 14 residues. CDR1 is LGHNA, CDR2 YNFKEQ, per germline. The chain's CDR3 is CASSRLTGNHGYTF. In DNA, the CDR3 is TGTGCCAGCAGCCGCCTGACAGGGAACCATGGCTACACCTTC.

V gene TRBV19 combines with J gene TRBJ1-1; possible D gene TRBD1, 6 bases. CDR3 length equals 14 residues. The germline V gene has CDR1 LNHDA and CDR2 SQIVND (reference sequence). V lost 5 bases to trimming and J lost 0 bases, with 10 bases between them. For the CDR3, the DNA is TGTGCCAGTAGTGCTGACAGGATGAACACTGAAGCTTTCTTT. It is translated as CASSADRMNTEAFF.

The table lists this clone with a count of one. V and J are TRBV4-3 and TRBJ2-5; 11 nucleotides match TRBD2. V trimming: 0 bases; J trimming: 5 bases; junction bases outside the gene matches: 5. Germline-derived CDR1 and CDR2 are LGHNA and YSLEER. The CDR3 length is 16 residues. The CDR3 reads CASSQDRASGGETQYF. CDR3 nucleotide sequence: TGCGCCAGCAGCCAAGATCGGGCTAGCGGGGGGGAGACCCAGTACTTC.

This chain links TRBV12-3 or TRBV12-4 with TRBJ2-1; maybe TRBD2 (5 bases). Trimming removed 1 base at V and 9 bases at J, with 10 bases between. The CDR3 sequence is 13 residues long. DNA for the CDR3: TGTGCCAGCAGTTTAGGGTGGGCGGGTGAGCAGTTCTTC. Protein sequence: CASSLGWAGEQFF.

This chain joins TRBV7-2 and TRBJ2-5, with no clear D. V was pared by 2 bases and J by 5 bases, with 12 bases between. The germline V gene encodes CDR1 SGHTA and CDR2 FQGNSA. The CDR3 consists of 14 residues. Here the CDR3 DNA reads TGTGCCAGCAGCTTATTTGCTTCGGTGGAGACCCAGTACTTC. This encodes CASSLFASVETQYF.

This sequence joins TRBV28 and TRBJ2-7, with 7 bases aligning to TRBD2. Trimming took 6 bases from V and 7 from J; bases not matched to a gene: 9. Germline V gene sequence: CDR1 MDHEN, CDR2 SYDVKM. The CDR3 runs to 13 residues. For the CDR3, the DNA is TGTGCCAGCAGCGAGACGCGGGGGAGGGAGCAGTACTTC. Amino acid sequence: CASSETRGREQYF.

CDR3 amino acids: CASSGLQRGNEQFF. The CDR3 DNA is TGCGCCAGCAGCGGCCTCCAGAGAGGAAATGAGCAGTTCTTC. The V and J genes are TRBV4-1 and TRBJ2-1; no reliable D call. This CDR3 is built from 14 residues. V lost 5 bases, J lost 7 bases, and 15 bases lay in between. Germline V lookup: CDR1 MGHRA, CDR2 YSYEKL.